These 26 T cell receptor beta chains were sequenced from one sample in a study of somatic mutations in cytotoxic T cells in rheumatoid arthritis. Generated by immunoSEQ multiplex PCR, the TCRdb table keeps only in-frame clones and is missing some. The sample comprises more than 20,000 clones, 80% to 90% of which are singletons, and 3.5% to 4% rests with the top ten. Sequenced input: CD8+ T cells sorted from blood. The receptors come from an adult with rheumatoid arthritis.

This clone was counted between two and nine times. The genes are TRBV19 and TRBJ1-5; D gene ambiguous. The CDR3 extends over 15 amino acids. V dropped 2 bases and J dropped 6 bases, with 14 bases sitting between them. Germline V gene lookup returns CDR1 LNHDA and CDR2 SQIVND (reference sequence). The CDR3 region has the DNA TGTGCCAGTAGTATATCTGGCTGGGATTTTCAGCCCCAGCATTTT. Encoded protein: CASSISGWDFQPQHF.

This chain links TRBV7-8 with TRBJ1-4; D is unclear. Germline assignment: CDR1 SGHVS and CDR2 FQNEAQ. Trimming cost V 5 bases and J 6 bases, with 16 bases left between them. The CDR3 is made up of 15 amino acids. The CDR3 DNA follows: TGTGCCAGCAGCCCAGAGGTTCTCGGGTATGAAAAACTGTTTTTT. It codes for CASSPEVLGYEKLFF. Looking up the rest from reference TRBV7-8 and TRBJ1-4 gives the full variable domain: GAGVSQSPRYKVAKRGQDVALRCDPISGHVSLFWYQQALGQGPEFLTYFQNEAQLDKSGLPSDRFFAERPEGSVSTLKIQRTQQEDSAVYLCASSPEVLGYEKLFFGSGTQLSVL.

This chain connects TRBV7-2 to TRBJ2-7; 7 bases line up with TRBD1. CDR1 is SGHTA, CDR2 FQGNSA, per germline. The CDR3 has 14 residues. V lost 5 bases and J lost 7; bases outside the gene matches: 11. CDR3 protein: CASSALDRAGEQYF. The DNA of the CDR3 is TGTGCCAGCAGCGCGCTAGACAGGGCTGGGGAGCAGTACTTC.

The V gene is TRBV29-1, the J gene TRBJ1-1, with TRBD1 matching 8 bases. Germline CDR1 and CDR2: SQVTM and ANQGSEA. Losses at the gene ends were 6 bases for V and 1 base for J; bases not matched to a gene: 4. The CDR3 spans 13 residues. The CDR3 sequence: CSVKTGGNTEAFF. The CDR3 nucleotides are TGCAGCGTAAAAACAGGGGGGAACACTGAAGCTTTCTTT.

The J gene is TRBJ1-1, the V gene TRBV5-6; D is unclear. Per the germline V gene, CDR1 is SGHDT and CDR2 is YYEEEE. This CDR3 spans 14 amino acids. Deletions cut 4 bases from V and 5 bases from J, with 15 bases between. In DNA, the CDR3 is TGTGCCAGCAGCCTAACGGGCGTGGGGACTGAAGCTTTCTTT. Protein: CASSLTGVGTEAFF.

The genes are TRBV10-3 and TRBJ1-2; possibly TRBD1 for D (6 bases). Trimming took off 11 bases at V and 4 bases at J, with 20 bases between the two ends. Germline V gene data show CDR1 as ENHRY and CDR2 as SYGVKD. The CDR3 contains 14 residues. CDR3 loop: CAVAPAGGGYGYTF. The CDR3 nucleotides read TGTGCCGTGGCCCCCGCGGGGGGCGGCTATGGCTACACCTTC.

J is TRBJ2-7 and V is TRBV13; no reliable D call. The CDR3 extends over 12 amino acids. Trimming took off 5 bases at V and 6 bases at J, with 11 bases between the two ends. Germline V gene data show CDR1 as PRHDT and CDR2 as FYEKMQ (reference sequence). CDR3 nucleotides: TGTGCCAGCAGCCTACCACAGAGCGAGCAGTACTTC. Its translation: CASSLPQSEQYF.

The V gene is TRBV6-6, the J gene TRBJ1-4; a possible D gene is TRBD1 (6 bases). The CDR3 runs to 16 residues. Germline-derived CDR1 and CDR2 are MNHNY and SVGAGI (reference sequence). V shed 2 bases and J shed 7 bases, with 17 bases lying between them. The CDR3 loop reads CASSYTTGAGAEKLFF. The CDR3 DNA is TGTGCCAGCAGTTACACGACAGGAGCCGGGGCTGAAAAACTGTTTTTT.

In this sample, this clone turned up once. This sequence joins TRBV27 and TRBJ2-7; TRBD1 aligns across 7 bases. V was pared by 3 bases and J by 1 base, with 3 bases of the junction left unmatched. Germline V gives CDR1 MNHEY, CDR2 SMNVEV (reference sequence). The CDR3 extends over 14 amino acids. CDR3 nucleotides: TGTGCCAGCAGTTTTCGACAGGGATCCTACGAGCAGTACTTC. Its translation is CASSFRQGSYEQYF.

This clone is large. The chain carries TRBV27 and TRBJ2-3; D is undetermined. The V gene lost 2 bases and the J gene lost 0 bases, with 3 bases spanning the gap. CDR1 and CDR2 (germline): MNHEY, SMNVEV (reference sequence). This CDR3 is 13 amino acids long. The CDR3 region has the DNA TGTGCCAGCAGTTTAGGCAGCACAGATACGCAGTATTTT. As protein: CASSLGSTDTQYF.

In its sample, this clone was seen a few times. The sample has other DNA sequences that encode this CDR3 too. V is TRBV4-1 and J is TRBJ1-1; D might be TRBD1 (5 bases). Trimming took off 8 bases at V and 3 bases at J, with 25 bases between the two ends. The CDR3 has 17 amino acids. Germline lookup yields CDR1 MGHRA and CDR2 YSYEKL. The CDR3 reads CASAERAISGTYTEAFF. The CDR3 bases are TGCGCCAGCGCCGAACGTGCCATTTCAGGGACTTACACTGAAGCTTTCTTT.

The chain carries TRBV18 and TRBJ2-6; D remains unclear. The CDR3 totals 17 residues. The V gene's germline CDR1 is KGHSH and CDR2 LQKENI. Deletions cut 6 bases from V and 0 bases from J, with 15 bases between. CDR3 amino acids: CASSPKGTASGANVLTF. Written as DNA, the CDR3 is TGTGCCAGCTCGCCCAAAGGTACCGCCTCTGGGGCCAACGTCCTGACTTTC.

A single count supports this clone. The chain uses TRBV19 and TRBJ2-5; D unclear. V lost 1 base to trimming and J lost 5 bases, with 8 bases between them. Germline CDR1 is LNHDA and CDR2 is SQIVND (reference sequence). The CDR3 totals 13 residues. CDR3 protein: CASSIGQWETQYF. As DNA, the CDR3 is TGTGCCAGTAGTATAGGCCAGTGGGAGACCCAGTACTTC.

The V gene is TRBV5-1, the J gene TRBJ1-2; tentatively, D is TRBD1 (6 bases). With 0 bases removed from V and 3 bases from J, the gap between germline ends came to 12 bases. The CDR3 spans 15 residues. Germline V lookup: CDR1 SGHRS, CDR2 YFSETQ. The CDR3 nucleotides read TGCGCCAGCAGCTTGGTAGAACAGGGCGACTATGGCTACACCTTC. It codes for CASSLVEQGDYGYTF.

As DNA, the CDR3 is TGTGCCAGCAGCCGAAGATTGACAGGGGCCACCTACGAGCAGTACTTC. Amino acids: CASSRRLTGATYEQYF. The rearrangement uses TRBV7-9 and TRBJ2-7; TRBD1 aligns across 8 bases. The CDR3 loop spans 16 amino acids. J lost 2 bases, V lost 5 bases, and 11 bases had no gene match. In germline, CDR1 is SEHNR, CDR2 FQNEAQ (reference sequence).

V usage is TRBV15 and J usage is TRBJ2-3; the D gene is possibly TRBD1 (5 bases). Germline CDR1 and CDR2: LNHNV and YYDKDF (reference sequence). The germline V and J ends were trimmed by 0 bases and 2 bases, with 9 bases remaining between them. The CDR3 contains 15 residues. The CDR3 coding sequence is TGTGCCACCAGCAGAGAAGTGGACAACACAGATACGCAGTATTTT. Amino acid sequence: CATSREVDNTDTQYF.

CDR3: CASKGPSSTEAFF. In DNA form, the CDR3 reads TGTGCCAGCAAAGGACCCTCGAGCACTGAAGCTTTCTTT. The genes are TRBV6-1 and TRBJ1-1; no firm D call. Germline-derived CDR1 and CDR2 are MNHNS and SASEGT. Between the trimmed V and J ends, which lost 7 bases and 4 bases, there was a span of 13 bases. The CDR3 covers 13 residues.

This clone has just a few counts. V usage is TRBV15 and J usage is TRBJ1-6; TRBD1 is a possible D gene (5 bases). The CDR3 spans 16 residues. V dropped 0 bases and J dropped 5 bases, with 11 bases sitting between them. From germline, CDR1 is LNHNV and CDR2 YYDKDF (reference sequence). The chain's CDR3 is CATSRDFAGNNSPLHF. The CDR3 coding sequence is TGTGCCACCAGCAGAGATTTTGCAGGGAATAATTCACCCCTCCACTTT.

The chain joins TRBV7-9 to TRBJ2-3, with D perhaps matching TRBD1 (5 bases). The CDR3 runs to 15 residues. Trimming stripped 7 bases from V and 5 bases from J, with 19 bases between. CDR1 is SEHNR, CDR2 FQNEAQ, per germline (reference sequence). The CDR3 nucleotides read TGTGCCAGCATCCTATCAGGGAATGGCGTAGATACGCAGTATTTT. Its translation is CASILSGNGVDTQYF. Filled out from reference TRBV7-9 and TRBJ2-3, the complete variable domain reads DTGVSQNPRHKITKRGQNVTFRCDPISEHNRLYWYRQTLGQGPEFLTYFQNEAQLEKSRLLSDRFSAERPKGSFSTLEIQRTEQGDSAMYLCASILSGNGVDTQYFGPGTRLTVL.

The chain links TRBV6-5 to TRBJ1-2; TRBD1 is a possible D gene (6 bases). The V and J ends lost 6 bases and 2 bases respectively, with 10 bases between them. The CDR3 is 13 amino acids. Germline CDR1 MNHEY, CDR2 SVGAGI. CDR3 nucleotide sequence: TGTGCCAGCAGCCTAACAGGGAACTATGGCTACACCTTC. This sequence encodes CASSLTGNYGYTF.

This clone was observed a few times. This chain uses TRBV10-3 with TRBJ2-7, with TRBD2 matching 15 bases. V gave up 3 bases and J gave up 4 bases; unmatched junction bases: 4. Looked up from germline, CDR1 is ENHRY and CDR2 is SYGVKD. This CDR3 has 16 amino acids. The CDR3 DNA reads as TGTGCCATCAGTGATCCCGGGACTAGCGGGGGGTACGAGCAGTACTTC. It yields the protein CAISDPGTSGGYEQYF.

V is TRBV19 and J is TRBJ1-2; D is uncertain. The germline CDR1 and CDR2 sequences are LNHDA and SQIVND (reference sequence). This CDR3 spans 13 amino acids. Trimming pared 3 bases from V and 1 base from J, leaving 6 bases between. CDR3 DNA sequence: TGTGCCAGTAGTATCCAGCTTAACTATGGCTACACCTTC. Translation: CASSIQLNYGYTF.

The chain employs TRBV6-5 and TRBJ2-1; 7 bases are a match to TRBD2. From germline, CDR1 is MNHEY and CDR2 SVGAGI. Germline trimming cut 2 bases from V and 7 bases from J; bases unmatched to any gene: 5. CDR3 size: 14 residues. In nucleotides, the CDR3 is TGTGCCAGCAGTTACATACGGGGGGTTAATGAGCAGTTCTTC. Protein: CASSYIRGVNEQFF.

The chain recombines TRBV21-1 with TRBJ1-5; the table's D call TRBD1 went unverified against the DNA. TRBV21-1 constitutes a pseudogene. This CDR3 has 16 residues. The CDR3 bases are TGTGCCAGCATGGGTGGACAGGGACATAGCAATCAGCCCCAGCATTTT. It yields the protein CASMGGQGHSNQPQHF.

The chain joins TRBV4-2 to TRBJ2-7; possible D gene TRBD2, 5 bases. Germline V gene data show CDR1 as LGHNA and CDR2 as YNFKEQ. This CDR3 spans 15 amino acids. Trimming removed 1 base at V and 0 bases at J, with 10 bases between. The CDR3 DNA sequence: TGTGCCAGCAGCCAAGGGACTCTTAGCTCCTACGAGCAGTACTTC. This codes for CASSQGTLSSYEQYF.

The chain uses TRBV6-5 and TRBJ2-2; a possible D gene is TRBD1 (6 bases). The CDR3 is made up of 15 amino acids. The V gene's germline CDR1 is MNHEY and CDR2 SVGAGI. The V end was cut by 7 bases, the J end by 7 bases, with 19 bases between. In DNA form, the CDR3 reads TGTGCCAGCAAACACGGGACATCAGGTGTCGGGGAGCTGTTTTTT. The encoded protein is CASKHGTSGVGELFF.